What follows are 15 T cell receptor beta chains derived from one specimen sequenced in a study of breast tumors, draining lymph nodes, adjacent tissues. One entry per CDR3 protein results from TCRdb running MiXCR on the multiplex PCR reads. The sample contains some 170,000 distinct CDR3 sequences, around 35% of which appear only once. The lymph nodes were axillary draining lymph nodes from breast cancer patients. The source material was axillary lymph node tissue. The receptors come from a female donor with breast cancer. Some clones in this sample may be carry-over from other donors' samples.

This clonotype was observed at least ten times. J is TRBJ2-3 and V is TRBV6-5; D unclear. The V end lost 0 bases, the J end lost 0 bases, and 4 bases lay between the germline ends. CDR1 MNHEY and CDR2 SVGAGI come from the germline V gene. The CDR3 is 14 residues long. Written as DNA, the CDR3 is TGTGCCAGCAGTTACTCCAGTAGCACAGATACGCAGTATTTT. Translating gives CASSYSSSTDTQYF.

Of note for this clonotype: A much larger clone lies one base from this, so it may be a read error. The chain combines TRBV6-6 with TRBJ1-5; possibly TRBD1 for D (5 bases). CDR3 size: 13 residues. Germline CDR1 is MNHNY and CDR2 is SVGAGI (reference sequence). V was cut by 6 bases and J by 3 bases, with 9 bases left in between. As DNA, the CDR3 is TGTGCCAGCAGACAACAGGACAATCAGCCCCAGCATTTT. It encodes CASRQQDNQPQHF.

This clonotype has ten or more counts. The chain couples TRBV6-5 to TRBJ2-7; the D gene is possibly TRBD1 (6 bases). CDR3 size: 14 residues. Germline V gene lookup returns CDR1 MNHEY and CDR2 SVGAGI. With 6 bases removed from V and 5 bases from J, the gap between germline ends came to 17 bases. The CDR3 protein is CASRRLDSIHEQYF. CDR3 sequence (DNA): TGTGCCAGCAGGCGCCTGGACAGTATCCACGAGCAGTACTTC.

This clonotype has ten or more counts. This chain joins TRBV24-1 and TRBJ1-5; 8 nucleotides agree with TRBD1. The germline V gene encodes CDR1 KGHDR and CDR2 SFDVKD. CDR3 length equals 21 residues. V trimming: 7 bases; J trimming: 0 bases; junction bases outside the gene matches: 22. The CDR3, as DNA: TGTGCCACCAGAAACGGACAGGGCGTGAGGACTTGGCAGTTTAGCAATCAGCCCCAGCATTTT. It specifies CATRNGQGVRTWQFSNQPQHF.

This CDR3 is CASSLPQHF. DNA of the CDR3: TGTGCCAGCAGTTTGCCCCAGCATTTT. This chain joins TRBV25-1 and TRBJ1-5, with D hard to call. Germline lookup yields CDR1 MGHDK and CDR2 SYGVNS. V was cut by 5 bases and J by 9 bases, with 2 bases left in between. The CDR3 length is 9 residues.

The chain has TRBV7-9 and TRBJ1-2, with 10 bases aligning to TRBD1. V lost 4 bases to trimming and J lost 6 bases; unmatched junction nucleotides: 5. Germline CDR1 and CDR2: SEHNR and FQNEAQ (reference sequence). The CDR3 sequence is 14 residues long. In DNA, the CDR3 is TGTGCCAGCAGCTCGACAGGGGGCGGTCATGGCTACACCTTC. Translating gives CASSSTGGGHGYTF.

This clonotype came up many times. This chain joins TRBV7-9 and TRBJ2-7, with a tentative D call TRBD1 (6 bases). V was trimmed by 5 bases and J by 2 bases, leaving 16 bases between them. The germline V gene has CDR1 SEHNR and CDR2 FQNEAQ (reference sequence). There are 15 residues in the CDR3. CDR3 in amino acids: CASSPYLDSTYEQYF. CDR3 DNA: TGTGCCAGCAGCCCCTATTTGGACAGTACCTACGAGCAGTACTTC.

The rearrangement uses TRBV5-1 and TRBJ1-6; D is unclear. CDR1 and CDR2 from the germline V gene are SGHRS and YFSETQ. The CDR3 length is 15 residues. V lost 0 bases and J 8 bases, leaving 12 bases between the germline ends. CDR3 region: CASSLGAMGYSPLHF. CDR3 DNA: TGCGCCAGCAGCTTGGGAGCTATGGGATATTCACCCCTCCACTTT.

Ten or more counts support this clonotype. The chain is built from TRBV4-1 and TRBJ2-1; 7 positions agree with TRBD1. V was clipped by 7 bases and J by 5 bases; unmatched bases: 14. This CDR3 has 16 amino acids. Per germline, CDR1 MGHRA and CDR2 YSYEKL. In nucleotides, the CDR3 is TGCGCCAGCACCCCTTCGGCTAGGGGGCTCAACAATGAGCAGTTCTTC. Encoded protein: CASTPSARGLNNEQFF.

This clonotype was counted only a few times. The chain joins TRBV6-4 to TRBJ2-3, with a tentative D call TRBD2 (6 bases). The CDR3 length is 18 residues. Per the germline V gene, CDR1 is MRHNA and CDR2 is SNTAGT. V was cut by 6 bases and J by 7 bases, with 29 bases left in between. The chain's CDR3 is CASSPREGSPRGSYTQYF. The CDR3 DNA reads TGTGCCAGCAGCCCCCGAGAGGGGTCCCCACGGGGGTCTTATACGCAGTATTTT.

This clonotype was seen ten or more times. The chain joins TRBV28 to TRBJ1-2, with 9 nucleotides matching TRBD1. This CDR3 region has 14 residues. Germline CDR1 MDHEN, CDR2 SYDVKM. J was trimmed by 2 bases and V by 6 bases; bases with no gene match: 4. CDR3 loop: CASRRTGANYGYTF. The CDR3 DNA is TGTGCCAGCAGGCGGACAGGGGCGAACTATGGCTACACCTTC.

This clonotype was detected ten times or more. The chain joins TRBV30 to TRBJ2-5; D unresolved. V was cut by 0 bases and J by 2 bases, with 13 bases left in between. Germline lookup yields CDR1 GTSNPN and CDR2 SVGIG (reference sequence). CDR3 length equals 15 residues. DNA for the CDR3: TGTGCCTGGAGTGTAGACCTAGGAAAACAAGAGACCCAGTACTTC. It specifies CAWSVDLGKQETQYF. Full variable domain (outside the CDR3, taken from reference TRBV30 and TRBJ2-5): SQTIHQWPATLVQPVGSPLSLECTVEGTSNPNLYWYRQAAGRGLQLLFYSVGIGQISSEVPQNLSASRPQDRQFILSSKKLLLSDSGFYLCAWSVDLGKQETQYFGPGTRLLVL.

In the case of this clonotype: With a much larger clone just one base away, this may be a read error. The chain's CDR3 is CASSTSGINEQFF. The CDR3 DNA reads TGTGCCAGTTCGACTAGCGGGATAAATGAGCAGTTCTTC. V is TRBV6-1 and J is TRBJ2-1; the match to TRBD2 covers 11 bases. This CDR3 spans 13 amino acids. The J segment lost 7 bases and the V segment lost 9 bases, leaving 5 bases of the junction unmatched. Germline V CDR1 and CDR2: MNHNS, SASEGT.

In this sample, this clonotype turned up many times. This rearrangement joins TRBV6-5 to TRBJ2-1; 10 bases are shared with TRBD2. V shed 4 bases and J 4 bases; nucleotides not matched to a gene: 4. Germline V lookup: CDR1 MNHEY, CDR2 SVGAGI. The CDR3 has 15 residues. The chain's CDR3 is CASSSSGGGYNEQFF. The CDR3 bases are TGTGCCAGCAGTTCCAGCGGGGGGGGTTACAATGAGCAGTTCTTC.

In this sample, this clonotype turned up many times. The rearrangement joins TRBV5-6 to TRBJ2-3; TRBD2 is a possible D gene (6 bases). CDR3 length: 15 residues. Deletions cut 1 base from V and 5 bases from J, with 14 bases between. Germline V gene lookup returns CDR1 SGHDT and CDR2 YYEEEE. The CDR3 nucleotides read TGTGCCAGCAGCTTGAAAGCGCTGGGGGGAGATACGCAGTATTTT. Amino acids: CASSLKALGGDTQYF.